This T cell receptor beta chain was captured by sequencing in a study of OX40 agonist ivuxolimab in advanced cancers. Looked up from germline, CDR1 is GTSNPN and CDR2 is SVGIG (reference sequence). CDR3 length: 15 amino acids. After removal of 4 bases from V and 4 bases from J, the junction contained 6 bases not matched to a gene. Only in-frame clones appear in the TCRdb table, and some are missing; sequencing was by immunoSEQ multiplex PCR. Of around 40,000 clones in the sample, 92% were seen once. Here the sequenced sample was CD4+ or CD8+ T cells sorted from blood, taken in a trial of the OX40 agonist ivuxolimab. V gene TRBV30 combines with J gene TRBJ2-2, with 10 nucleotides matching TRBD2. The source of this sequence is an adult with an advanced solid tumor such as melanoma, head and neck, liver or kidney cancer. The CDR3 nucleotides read TGTGCCTGGACCGTGGTAGCGGGAGGCACCGGGGAGCTGTTTTTT. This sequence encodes CAWTVVAGGTGELFF.